This TCR beta chain was recorded in a study of blood T cell repertoires in COVID-19. Study-wide background: Whether acute or convalescent, the COVID-19 samples came from the United States, Italy and Spain. PBMCs, B-cell-depleted T cells, or T cells were the source of the cDNA or gDNA that made up the material.

Original processing methods: Estimates of nucleated cell counts were drawn from the amplification of reference gene primers. Only in-frame clones appear in the TCRdb table, and some are missing; sequencing was by immunoSEQ multiplex PCR. V, J and clone size are taken as reported in that table, and D and trimming were inferred from the DNA itself. This sample has roughly 160,000 clones; just over 85% occur once, and the top ten carry roughly 8%. Germline CDR1 LNHNV, CDR2 YYDKDF (reference sequence). The CDR3 is 16 residues long. V gave up 0 bases and J gave up 8 bases; unmatched junction bases: 9. This clone was counted once.

The clonotype was recovered from a man in his 60s with acute or convalescent COVID-19. V usage is TRBV15 and J usage is TRBJ1-4; TRBD1 agrees at 7 bases. Sequencing used peripheral blood. The CDR3: CATSRDQVSGGEKLFF. For the CDR3, the DNA is TGTGCCACCAGCAGAGATCAAGTCTCAGGGGGGGAAAAACTGTTTTTT. Together with reference TRBV15 and TRBJ1-4, the CDR3 gives the full variable domain: DAMVIQNPRYQVTQFGKPVTLSCSQTLNHNVMYWYQQKSSQAPKLLFHYYDKDFNNEADTPDNFQSRRPNTSFCFLDIRSPGLGDTAMYLCATSRDQVSGGEKLFFGSGTQLSVL.